This T cell receptor (beta chain) was sequenced in a study of blood T cell repertoires in COVID-19. In the study overall: T cells, B-cell-depleted T cells, or PBMCs provided the cDNA or gDNA that served as material.

TCRdb keeps only in-frame clones here, not all; method: immunoSEQ multiplex PCR. The table shows about 360,000 clones, with about 88% occurring only once. CDR3 length equals 14 residues. Germline V CDR1 and CDR2: SGHVS, FQNEAQ. Trimming cost V 2 bases and J 5 bases, with 13 bases left between them. The sequence was collected from a human donor in a cohort sampled during active COVID-19. The J gene is TRBJ2-7, the V gene TRBV7-8; unclear D gene. The sample comprised peripheral blood. CDR3 bases: TGTGCCAGCAGCTTAATTGCTCCCCCGGACGAGCAGTACTTC. Translating it yields CASSLIAPPDEQYF.